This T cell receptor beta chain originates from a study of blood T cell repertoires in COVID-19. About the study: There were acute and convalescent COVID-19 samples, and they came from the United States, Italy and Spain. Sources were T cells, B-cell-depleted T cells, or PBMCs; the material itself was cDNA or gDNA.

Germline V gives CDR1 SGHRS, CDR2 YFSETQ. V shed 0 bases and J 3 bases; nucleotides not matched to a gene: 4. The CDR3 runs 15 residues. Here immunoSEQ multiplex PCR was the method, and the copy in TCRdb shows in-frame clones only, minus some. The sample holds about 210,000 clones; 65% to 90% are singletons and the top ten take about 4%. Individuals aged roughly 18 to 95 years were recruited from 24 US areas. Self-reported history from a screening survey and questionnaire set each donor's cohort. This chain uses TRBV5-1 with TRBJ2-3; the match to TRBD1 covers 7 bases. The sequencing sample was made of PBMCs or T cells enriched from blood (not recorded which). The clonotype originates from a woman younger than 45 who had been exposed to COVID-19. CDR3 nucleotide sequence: TGCGCCAGCAGCTTGGTTCAGGGGGTGACAGATACGCAGTATTTT. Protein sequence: CASSLVQGVTDTQYF.